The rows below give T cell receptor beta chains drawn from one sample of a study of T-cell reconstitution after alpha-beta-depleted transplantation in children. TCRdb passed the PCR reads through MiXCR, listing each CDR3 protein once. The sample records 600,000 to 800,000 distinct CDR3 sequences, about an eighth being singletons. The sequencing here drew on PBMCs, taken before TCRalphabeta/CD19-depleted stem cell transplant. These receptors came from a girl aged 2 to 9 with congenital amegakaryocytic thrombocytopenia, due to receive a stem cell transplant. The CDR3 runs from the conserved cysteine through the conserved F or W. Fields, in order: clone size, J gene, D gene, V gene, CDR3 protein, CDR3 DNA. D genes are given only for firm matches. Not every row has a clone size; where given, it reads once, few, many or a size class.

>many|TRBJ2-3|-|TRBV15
CATSRDRDTQYF
TGTGCCACCAGCAGAGACAGAGATACGCAGTATTTT
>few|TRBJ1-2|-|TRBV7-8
CASSGGTGAARIYGYTF
TGTGCCAGCAGCGGGGGGACCGGGGCAGCTCGGATCTATGGCTACACCTTC
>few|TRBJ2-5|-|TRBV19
CASSIMLGLEHQETQYF
TGTGCCAGTAGTATAATGCTTGGTCTGGAACACCAAGAGACCCAGTACTTC
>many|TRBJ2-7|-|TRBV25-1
CASKGDSYEQYF
TGTGCCAGCAAGGGCGACTCCTACGAGCAGTACTTC
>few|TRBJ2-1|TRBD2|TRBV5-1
CASSLPDGTSGSYNEQFF
TGCGCCAGCAGCTTGCCGGATGGGACTAGCGGTTCCTACAATGAGCAGTTCTTC
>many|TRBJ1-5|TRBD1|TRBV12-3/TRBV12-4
CASSPGAGGLQPQHF
TGTGCCAGCAGTCCCGGCGCAGGGGGTTTGCAGCCCCAGCATTTT
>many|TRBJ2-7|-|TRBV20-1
CSAAPGPLYEQYF
TGCAGTGCCGCACCGGGCCCCCTCTACGAGCAGTACTTC
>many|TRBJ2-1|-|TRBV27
CASSLSSGDSYNEQFF
TGTGCCAGCAGTTTATCGTCCGGGGACTCCTACAATGAGCAGTTCTTC
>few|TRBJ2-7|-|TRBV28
CASSPVGQEGYEQYF
TGTGCCAGCAGTCCAGTGGGACAAGAGGGGTACGAGCAGTACTTC
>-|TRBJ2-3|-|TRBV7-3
CASSLMGEDTQYF
TGTGCCAGCAGCTTAATGGGAGAGGATACGCAGTATTTT
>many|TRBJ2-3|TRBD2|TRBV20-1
CSARDYPAGSGDTQYF
TGCAGTGCTAGAGATTACCCAGCGGGATCCGGGGATACGCAGTATTTT
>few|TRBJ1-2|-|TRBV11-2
CASSLSFRGPLGFLYGYTF
TGTGCCAGCAGCTTATCATTCCGGGGACCCCTGGGATTTCTGTATGGCTACACCTTC
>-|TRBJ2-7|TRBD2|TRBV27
CASRTGTSGTYEQYF
TGTGCCAGCAGAACCGGGACTAGCGGGACATACGAGCAGTACTTC
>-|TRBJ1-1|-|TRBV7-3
CASSLTEGSEAFF
TGTGCCAGCAGCTTAACAGAAGGGTCTGAAGCTTTCTTT
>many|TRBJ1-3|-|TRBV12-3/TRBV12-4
CASTLDGLGGNTIYF
TGTGCCAGCACCCTGGACGGATTGGGTGGAAACACCATATATTTT
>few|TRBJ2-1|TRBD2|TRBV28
CASTGGGSYNEQFF
TGTGCCAGCACCGGGGGGGGCTCCTACAATGAGCAGTTCTTC
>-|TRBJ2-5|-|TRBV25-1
CASSDYTQGQETQYF
TGTGCCAGCAGTGACTACACCCAGGGGCAAGAGACCCAGTACTTC
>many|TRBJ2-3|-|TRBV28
CASSFRLGDGDTQYF
TGTGCCAGCAGTTTTCGGTTGGGGGACGGAGATACGCAGTATTTT
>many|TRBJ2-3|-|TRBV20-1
CSARDWALGTDTQYF
TGCAGTGCTAGAGATTGGGCCCTTGGCACAGATACGCAGTATTTT
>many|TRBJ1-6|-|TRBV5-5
CASSLAATGTGSPLHF
TGTGCCAGCAGCTTGGCTGCAACGGGGACTGGTTCACCCCTCCACTTT
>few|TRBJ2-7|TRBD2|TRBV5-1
CASRQESRTSGIYEQYF
TGCGCCAGCAGACAAGAAAGCAGGACTAGCGGCATCTACGAGCAGTACTTC
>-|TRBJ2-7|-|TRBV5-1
CASQRQYHSYEQYF
TGCGCCAGCCAACGACAGTACCACTCCTACGAGCAGTACTTC
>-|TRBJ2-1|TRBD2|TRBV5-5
CASSLPGLAGNYNEQFF
TGTGCCAGCAGTTTGCCGGGACTAGCGGGAAACTACAATGAGCAGTTCTTC
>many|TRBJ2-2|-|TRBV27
CASSMGQNTGELFF
TGTGCCAGCAGTATGGGGCAAAACACCGGGGAGCTGTTTTTT
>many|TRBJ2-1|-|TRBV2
CASSEGEQFF
TGTGCCAGCAGTGAGGGTGAGCAGTTCTTC
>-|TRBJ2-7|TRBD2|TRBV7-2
CASSFTSGVSYEQYF
TGTGCCAGCAGCTTTACTAGCGGGGTATCCTACGAGCAGTACTTC
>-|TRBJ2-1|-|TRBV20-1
CSAPGAHYNEQFF
TGCAGTGCGCCGGGAGCGCACTACAATGAGCAGTTCTTC
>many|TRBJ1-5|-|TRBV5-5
CASSLGGRERQPQHF
TGTGCCAGCAGCCTCGGGGGGCGAGAAAGGCAGCCCCAGCATTTT
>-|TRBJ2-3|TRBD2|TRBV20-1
CSARSGRPWDTQYF
TGCAGTGCTAGAAGCGGGAGGCCGTGGGATACGCAGTATTTT
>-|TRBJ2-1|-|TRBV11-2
CASSRLVGGGDEQFF
TGTGCCAGCAGCCGGTTGGTGGGAGGGGGTGATGAGCAGTTCTTC
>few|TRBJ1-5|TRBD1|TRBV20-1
CSATPTGGNQPQHF
TGCAGTGCTACCCCGACAGGGGGCAATCAGCCCCAGCATTTT
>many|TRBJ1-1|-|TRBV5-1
CASSLLGHMNTEAFF
TGCGCCAGCAGCTTGCTGGGACATATGAACACTGAAGCTTTCTTT
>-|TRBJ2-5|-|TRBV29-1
CSVELPYETQYF
TGCAGCGTTGAACTACCCTACGAGACCCAGTACTTC
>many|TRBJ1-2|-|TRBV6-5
CASSWHGIYGYTF
TGTGCCAGCAGTTGGCATGGCATTTATGGCTACACCTTC
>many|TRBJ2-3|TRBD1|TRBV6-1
CASKAGGKNTQYF
TGTGCCAGCAAGGCAGGGGGTAAAAATACGCAGTATTTT
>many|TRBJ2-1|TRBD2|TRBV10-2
CASSESGLVEVYEQFF
TGCGCCAGCAGTGAGTCTGGACTAGTTGAGGTCTATGAGCAGTTCTTC
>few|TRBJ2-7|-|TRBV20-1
CSANQGGTYYEQYF
TGCAGTGCTAATCAGGGCGGGACCTACTACGAGCAGTACTTC
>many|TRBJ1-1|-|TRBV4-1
CASSQDGDGNTEAFF
TGCGCCAGCAGCCAAGACGGGGACGGAAACACTGAAGCTTTCTTT